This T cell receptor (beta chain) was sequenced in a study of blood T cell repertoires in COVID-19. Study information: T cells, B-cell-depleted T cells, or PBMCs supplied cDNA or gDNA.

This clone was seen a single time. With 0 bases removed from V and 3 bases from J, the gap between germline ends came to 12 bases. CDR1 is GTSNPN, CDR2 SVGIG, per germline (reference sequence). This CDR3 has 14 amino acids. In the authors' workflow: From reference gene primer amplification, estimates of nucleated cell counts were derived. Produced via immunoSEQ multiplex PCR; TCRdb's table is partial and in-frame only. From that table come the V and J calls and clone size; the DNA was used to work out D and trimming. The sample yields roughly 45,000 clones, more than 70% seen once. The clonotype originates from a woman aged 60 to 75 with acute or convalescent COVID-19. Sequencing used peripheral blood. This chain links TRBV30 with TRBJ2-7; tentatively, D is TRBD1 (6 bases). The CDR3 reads CAWSVRTGIYEQYF. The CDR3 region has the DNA TGTGCCTGGAGTGTAAGAACAGGGATCTACGAGCAGTACTTC.